This record covers a single TCR beta chain. No antigen is known for it. The record has no base qualities; no much larger clone is one base away. The cysteine opens and the phenylalanine closes a CDR3 of 17 amino acids. The entry retains the CDR3 DNA only, 51 bases that are in frame from base 1. As encoded in the germline V gene (reference sequence), CDR1 is SGHNT while CDR2 is YYREEE. Trimming takes 0 bases from V and 0 bases from J, and the germline ends sit 14 bases apart. Library construction relied on the immunoSEQ multiplex PCR assay. This immuneACCESS table, as held by TCRdb, lists in-frame sequences with V and J called but not all clones. Of the missing ones, under half trace to an unresolved V gene in checked studies; the others have no known cause. This sample comprises around 100,000 clones, approximately 94% of them detected only once. Under 1.5% of the sample is taken by the ten largest.

This entry is derived from a study of T cell changes during pregnancy in multiple sclerosis (dated by TCRdb to about 2019). In terms of the full investigation: The study examined how the T cell repertoire changed over the course of pregnancy in women with multiple sclerosis.

The V and J segments used are TRBV5-4 and TRBJ2-3, with no confident D gene call. The sequence was collected from a female donor with multiple sclerosis, enrolled in a pregnancy study. This sample comprised peripheral blood, obtained in the second trimester of pregnancy. The CDR3 region: CASSLALARKSTDTQYF. In nucleotide form, the sequence is TGTGCCAGCAGCTTGGCTCTCGCCAGGAAGAGCACAGATACGCAGTATTTT.